The 20 T cell receptor beta chains given below trace back to one sample, sequenced in a study of shared clonotypes between healthy human individuals. TCRdb keeps only in-frame clones here, not all; method: immunoSEQ multiplex PCR. The sample records about 2.4 million clones, approximately 90% being singletons. Input material: naive CD4+ T cells sorted from blood. Specified subset: CD45RA+ positively selected. The source of these receptors is a man aged 18 to 29 in good health.

This chain links TRBV6-1 with TRBJ2-5; 8 nucleotides align to TRBD2. The CDR3 is 18 amino acids. After removal of 0 bases from V and 2 bases from J, the junction contained 11 bases not matched to a gene. From germline, CDR1 is MNHNS and CDR2 SASEGT. The DNA of the CDR3 is TGTGCCAGCAGTGAAGCGCCATATCTAGCGGGTGTACAAGAGACCCAGTACTTC. Translation: CASSEAPYLAGVQETQYF.

The chain joins TRBV5-1 to TRBJ1-1; weak D call: TRBD1 (5 bases). V dropped 0 bases and J dropped 3 bases, with 12 bases sitting between them. Germline CDR1 is SGHRS and CDR2 is YFSETQ. The CDR3 runs to 15 residues. The chain's CDR3 is CASSLAAGTYTEAFF. CDR3 DNA sequence: TGCGCCAGCAGCTTGGCGGCGGGGACTTACACTGAAGCTTTCTTT.

The CDR3 bases are TGCGCCAGCAGCTCCCCCCGGGACCGAAAAAAAGAGGTGACAGATACGCAGTATTTT. Translating gives CASSSPRDRKKEVTDTQYF. V gene TRBV5-1 combines with J gene TRBJ2-3; TRBD1 or TRBD2 may be the D gene (5 bases each). Germline CDR1 and CDR2: SGHRS and YFSETQ. V gave up 3 bases and J gave up 3 bases, with 26 bases separating them. The CDR3 sequence is 19 residues long.

DNA of the CDR3: TGTGCCAGTACCCTTGGGGCCTGGGGGGCAGCCCTCAATCAGCCCCAGCATTTT. It encodes CASTLGAWGAALNQPQHF. The chain is built from TRBV19 and TRBJ1-5; D is possibly TRBD1 (6 bases). Germline V gives CDR1 LNHDA, CDR2 SQIVND (reference sequence). Trimming cost V 7 bases and J 3 bases, with 25 bases left between them. The CDR3 spans 18 residues. The entire variable domain, with the rest obtained from reference TRBV19 and TRBJ1-5, is as follows: DGGITQSPKYLFRKEGQNVTLSCEQNLNHDAMYWYRQDPGQGLRLIYYSQIVNDFQKGDIAEGYSVSREKKESFPLTVTSAQKNPTAFYLCASTLGAWGAALNQPQHFGDGTRLSIL.

The V and J genes are TRBV6-1 and TRBJ1-6; D gene uncertain. This CDR3 region has 16 residues. V was shortened by 3 bases and J by 4 bases, with 13 bases between the two germline ends. Germline V CDR1 and CDR2: MNHNS, SASEGT. The CDR3 region is CASSDAPGQYNSPLHF. The CDR3 DNA reads as TGTGCCAGCAGTGATGCCCCCGGCCAATATAATTCACCCCTCCACTTT.

The V call is TRBV2, the J call TRBJ2-5, with D unclear. Germline CDR1 and CDR2: SNHLY and FYNNEI. This CDR3 has 12 residues. The V end lost 7 bases, the J end lost 6 bases, and 12 bases lay between the germline ends. CDR3 loop: CASTRTPKTQYF. CDR3 nucleotides: TGTGCCAGCACCAGGACCCCGAAGACCCAGTACTTC.

The chain carries TRBV27 and TRBJ2-3; 8 nucleotides match TRBD2. CDR1 and CDR2 from the germline V gene are MNHEY and SMNVEV (reference sequence). V lost 2 bases to trimming and J lost 2 bases; unmatched junction nucleotides: 6. The CDR3 totals 16 residues. The DNA of the CDR3 is TGTGCCAGCAGTTTAATGGCGGGAGGTCCCACAGATACGCAGTATTTT. This encodes CASSLMAGGPTDTQYF.

V and J are TRBV6-5 and TRBJ1-4, with 8 bases lining up with TRBD1. V was clipped by 5 bases and J by 8 bases; unmatched bases: 7. The CDR3 has 14 amino acids. Germline V gene data show CDR1 as MNHEY and CDR2 as SVGAGI. CDR3 in amino acids: CASSDTGGREKLFF. CDR3 DNA: TGTGCCAGCAGTGACACAGGGGGTCGGGAAAAACTGTTTTTT.

The V and J genes are TRBV5-1 and TRBJ2-3; 11 nucleotides align to TRBD2. Germline assignment: CDR1 SGHRS and CDR2 YFSETQ. The CDR3 is 17 residues long. The junction had 13 bases not matched to a gene; V was cut back by 4 bases and J by 6 bases. The CDR3 sequence is CASSLFGTSGPGDTQYF. The CDR3 region has the DNA TGCGCCAGCAGCCTGTTCGGGACTAGCGGTCCGGGCGATACGCAGTATTTT.

The V call is TRBV4-3, the J call TRBJ2-1; D is unresolved. This CDR3 has 17 residues. Trimming left V 0 bases short and J 2 bases short, with 14 bases between. Germline-derived CDR1 and CDR2 are LGHNA and YSLEER. For the CDR3, the DNA is TGCGCCAGCAGCCAAGATACTCGGGTACTCACCTACAATGAGCAGTTCTTC. Amino acid sequence: CASSQDTRVLTYNEQFF.

The rearrangement joins TRBV4-1 to TRBJ2-7, with 9 bases that match TRBD2. The CDR3 totals 17 residues. J gave up 3 bases and V 4 bases, and 13 bases lay outside the gene matches. Germline assignment: CDR1 MGHRA and CDR2 YSYEKL. The CDR3: CASSPQEGLAGVYEQYF. The CDR3 DNA reads TGCGCCAGCAGCCCCCAAGAGGGGTTAGCGGGGGTCTACGAGCAGTACTTC.

V gene TRBV30 combines with J gene TRBJ2-7; D might be TRBD1 (5 bases). Germline values: CDR1 GTSNPN, CDR2 SVGIG (reference sequence). V was clipped by 4 bases and J by 3 bases, with 10 bases between them. The CDR3 has 12 residues. The CDR3 DNA sequence: TGTGCCTGGACAGGGAAGGGCTACGAGCAGTACTTC. Its translation: CAWTGKGYEQYF.

The rearrangement joins TRBV5-4 to TRBJ2-3; 9 nucleotides align to TRBD2. Germline loops: CDR1 SGHNT, CDR2 YYREEE (reference sequence). V shed 3 bases and J 2 bases; nucleotides not matched to a gene: 4. CDR3 size: 15 residues. The CDR3 is CASSSTSGSTDTQYF. CDR3 DNA sequence: TGTGCCAGCAGCTCGACTAGCGGATCCACAGATACGCAGTATTTT.

Points on this clone: The same CDR3 is also encoded by other DNA sequences in this sample. The V call is TRBV5-1, the J call TRBJ2-7; 11 bases match TRBD1. Germline V gives CDR1 SGHRS, CDR2 YFSETQ. This CDR3 has 15 residues. V was clipped by 1 base and J by 4 bases; unmatched bases: 4. For the CDR3, the DNA is TGCGCCAGCAGCTTGAGGACAGGGGGCGCGTACGAGCAGTACTTC. This encodes CASSLRTGGAYEQYF.

This clone occurred a few times. This chain links TRBV9 with TRBJ1-5; D unclear. Germline V gene sequence: CDR1 SGDLS, CDR2 YYNGEE. Trimming took 5 bases from V and 5 from J, leaving 17 bases between them. The length of the CDR3 is 15 residues. The CDR3 protein is CASRTRERVYQPQHF. CDR3 sequence (DNA): TGTGCCAGCAGAACCCGGGAACGGGTGTATCAGCCCCAGCATTTT.

This chain connects TRBV7-3 to TRBJ2-2; no definite D call. The germline V and J ends were trimmed by 3 bases and 6 bases, with 5 bases remaining between them. Germline CDR1 and CDR2: SGHTA and FQGTGA. The CDR3 consists of 12 residues. The CDR3 DNA reads as TGTGCCAGCAGCTTTGGGTCCGGGGAGCTGTTTTTT. Its translation: CASSFGSGELFF.

In its sample, this clone was seen once. This chain links TRBV28 with TRBJ2-7; D is uncertain. Germline values: CDR1 MDHEN, CDR2 SYDVKM. V lost 0 bases and J lost 2, with 17 bases in between. The CDR3 length is 17 residues. Written as DNA, the CDR3 is TGTGCCAGCAGTTTATGGGGTGGCGGCGTTTCCGCCTACGAGCAGTACTTC. Protein: CASSLWGGGVSAYEQYF.

V gene TRBV6-5 combines with J gene TRBJ2-6; tentatively, D is TRBD1 (5 bases). The CDR3 consists of 16 residues. V was pared by 2 bases and J by 4 bases, with 12 bases between. Germline assignment: CDR1 MNHEY and CDR2 SVGAGI. This CDR3 reads CASSYGQGGGANVLTF. The CDR3 nucleotides are TGTGCCAGCAGTTACGGGCAGGGCGGCGGGGCCAACGTCCTGACTTTC.

The chain is built from TRBV10-3 and TRBJ2-5; no clear D. The ends were cut back, 0 bases at V and 2 bases at J, with 10 bases in the middle. This CDR3 is 15 amino acids long. Germline CDR1 is ENHRY and CDR2 is SYGVKD. The CDR3 loop is CAISESTILQETQYF. The CDR3 DNA is TGTGCCATCAGTGAGTCGACCATTCTGCAAGAGACCCAGTACTTC.

This rearrangement joins TRBV6-6 to TRBJ2-7; D remains unclear. The CDR3 has 14 amino acids. Germline CDR1 MNHNY, CDR2 SVGAGI (reference sequence). V was trimmed by 10 bases and J by 0 bases, leaving 16 bases between them. The CDR3 here is CATSVTPTSYEQYF. The CDR3 DNA reads TGTGCCACATCAGTAACCCCAACCTCCTACGAGCAGTACTTC.